A single sample is the source of the 21 T cell receptor beta chains below, sequenced in a study of blood T cell repertoires in COVID-19. TCRdb keeps only in-frame clones here, not all; method: immunoSEQ multiplex PCR. Among about 190,000 clones listed, about four fifths were seen once. The sample was PBMCs or T cells enriched from blood (not recorded which). The source is a woman in her twenties or thirties who had recovered from COVID-19.

V usage is TRBV12-3 or TRBV12-4 and J usage is TRBJ2-7, with 9 bases identical to TRBD1. This CDR3 region has 13 residues. The V and J ends lost 10 bases and 4 bases, in that order; junction bases with no gene match: 8. The CDR3 here is CATAGTGYYEQYF. The CDR3 DNA follows: TGTGCCACCGCCGGGACAGGGTATTACGAGCAGTACTTC.

The rearrangement uses TRBV2 and TRBJ1-1, with 7 nucleotides matching TRBD1. Unmatched junction bases numbered 9, after V lost 6 bases and J lost 2 bases. The germline CDR1 and CDR2 sequences are SNHLY and FYNNEI. The CDR3 length is 15 residues. CDR3 sequence reads: CASRAAGTANTEAFF. The CDR3 DNA sequence: TGTGCCAGCAGGGCCGCCGGGACAGCAAACACTGAAGCTTTCTTT.

In its sample, this clone was seen many times. The chain employs TRBV30 and TRBJ1-1; 7 bases line up with TRBD1. Losses at the gene ends were 0 bases for V and 6 bases for J; bases not matched to a gene: 7. This CDR3 spans 14 amino acids. In germline, CDR1 is GTSNPN, CDR2 SVGIG (reference sequence). The CDR3 DNA reads as TGTGCCTGGAGTGTAGGGGGCAGTAGGGCTGAAGCTTTCTTT. Protein product: CAWSVGGSRAEAFF.

As for this clone: Sequence at one end of the junction differs from germline and may be a read error. The chain recombines TRBV19 with TRBJ1-3; D gene uncertain. From germline, CDR1 is LNHDA and CDR2 SQIVND (reference sequence). This CDR3 has 15 residues. The CDR3 here is CASSLEGRSGNTIYF. For the CDR3, the DNA is TGTGCCAGTAGTTTAGAGGGCCGCTCTGGAAACACCATATATTTT.

This sequence joins TRBV28 and TRBJ2-7; 7 bases are a match to TRBD1. V lost 6 bases and J lost 3; bases outside the gene matches: 14. The CDR3 sequence is 16 residues long. Germline CDR1 is MDHEN and CDR2 is SYDVKM. The CDR3 protein is CASSRPHDRELYEQYV. The CDR3 DNA follows: TGTGCCAGCAGCCGACCCCATGACAGGGAACTCTACGAGCAGTACGTC.

V and J are TRBV18 and TRBJ2-3, with 7 bases fitting TRBD1. Germline CDR1 reads KGHSH; CDR2 reads LQKENI. The CDR3 sequence is 17 residues long. V was clipped by 5 bases and J by 1 base; unmatched bases: 12. CDR3 sequence: CASSLQGIRQRTDTQYF. The CDR3 region has the DNA TGTGCCAGCTCATTACAGGGGATACGACAGCGCACAGATACGCAGTATTTT. The complete variable domain, with remaining parts taken from reference TRBV18 and TRBJ2-3, reads NAGVMQNPRHLVRRRGQEARLRCSPMKGHSHVYWYRQLPEEGLKFMVYLQKENIIDESGMPKERFSAEFPKEGPSILRIQQVVRGDSAAYFCASSLQGIRQRTDTQYFGPGTRLTVL.

V is TRBV28 and J is TRBJ2-7, with D maybe TRBD1 (5 bases). With 5 bases removed from V and 3 bases from J, the gap between germline ends came to 8 bases. The CDR3 is made up of 12 amino acids. Germline lookup yields CDR1 MDHEN and CDR2 SYDVKM. CDR3 loop: CASSPDSYEQYV. The CDR3 nucleotides are TGTGCCAGCAGTCCCGACAGCTACGAGCAGTACGTC.

This sequence joins TRBV18 and TRBJ1-4; the match to TRBD1 covers 9 bases. This CDR3 spans 14 amino acids. Trimming removed 2 bases from V and 8 bases from J; junction bases left unmatched: 3. Per the germline V gene, CDR1 is KGHSH and CDR2 is LQKENI. The CDR3 sequence is CASSPGTGREKLFF. The CDR3 bases are TGTGCCAGCTCACCAGGGACAGGGAGAGAAAAACTGTTTTTT.

This clone appeared a few times. The chain is built from TRBV4-2 and TRBJ1-4, with TRBD1 identical over 9 bases. Losses at the gene ends were 2 bases for V and 1 base for J; bases not matched to a gene: 5. The CDR3 sequence is 17 residues long. Germline values: CDR1 LGHNA, CDR2 YNFKEQ. The CDR3 DNA sequence: TGTGCCAGCAGCCAATGGGGACAGGGTAGAACTAATGAAAAACTGTTTTTT. This encodes CASSQWGQGRTNEKLFF.

The chain has TRBV7-3 and TRBJ2-1; no definite D call. CDR1 SGHTA and CDR2 FQGTGA come from the germline V gene. The ends were cut back, 2 bases at V and 6 bases at J, with 8 bases in the middle. The CDR3 length is 13 residues. CDR3 sequence reads: CASSLLVTNEQFF. CDR3 sequence (DNA): TGTGCCAGCAGCTTACTAGTTACCAATGAGCAGTTCTTC.

This clone was recorded once. V usage is TRBV18 and J usage is TRBJ2-7; weak D call: TRBD2 (7 bases). Trimming left V 0 bases short and J 6 bases short, with 18 bases between. This CDR3 region has 16 residues. Germline CDR1 and CDR2: KGHSH and LQKENI. The CDR3 bases are TGTGCCAGCTCACCACCGATCATCCAGGGGAGGGGCGAGCAGTACTTC. Amino acids: CASSPPIIQGRGEQYF.

The sample holds one count of this clone. The chain carries TRBV3-1 (or the pseudogene TRBV3-2) and TRBJ1-2, with a possible D match to TRBD1 (5 bases). Germline V gives CDR1 LGHDT, CDR2 YNNKEL (reference sequence). V was cut by 1 base and J by 3 bases, with 6 bases left in between. The CDR3 is 13 residues long. DNA for the CDR3: TGTGCCAGCAGCCAAGGGACATACTATGGCTACACCTTC. It yields the protein CASSQGTYYGYTF.

This clone was seen ten or more times. V and J are TRBV29-1 and TRBJ1-1; 9 nucleotides align to TRBD1. This CDR3 spans 10 amino acids. J gave up 11 bases and V 7 bases, and 5 bases lay outside the gene matches. The germline gives CDR1 SQVTM, CDR2 ANQGSEA. The CDR3: CSDNRGPAFF. The CDR3 DNA reads TGCAGCGACAACAGGGGGCCGGCTTTCTTT.

The gene calls are TRBV27 and TRBJ1-6; tentative D call: TRBD1 (5 bases). Germline loops: CDR1 MNHEY, CDR2 SMNVEV (reference sequence). Between the trimmed V and J ends, which lost 3 bases and 10 bases, there was a span of 13 bases. The CDR3 spans 14 residues. This chain's CDR3 is CASSLSGGGSPLHF. As DNA, the CDR3 is TGTGCCAGCAGTTTGTCCGGGGGTGGATCACCCCTCCACTTT.

CDR3: CASSLAVQRDQPQHF. CDR3 sequence (DNA): TGTGCCAGCAGCTTAGCGGTACAGAGAGATCAGCCCCAGCATTTT. The rearrangement joins TRBV7-8 to TRBJ1-5, with no clear D. The CDR3 has 15 residues. Trimming pared 0 bases from V and 5 bases from J, leaving 11 bases between. Germline-derived CDR1 and CDR2 are SGHVS and FQNEAQ.

The chain is built from TRBV28 and TRBJ2-2; 7 nucleotides line up with TRBD1. Germline CDR1 reads MDHEN; CDR2 reads SYDVKM. Losses at the gene ends were 5 bases for V and 0 bases for J; bases not matched to a gene: 0. The CDR3 has 14 residues. The CDR3 loop reads CASSGTANTGELFF. In DNA, the CDR3 is TGTGCCAGCAGTGGGACAGCGAACACCGGGGAGCTGTTTTTT.

The chain links TRBV2 to TRBJ2-3; possibly TRBD2 for D (6 bases). The CDR3 has 14 amino acids. Per germline, CDR1 SNHLY and CDR2 FYNNEI. V dropped 6 bases and J dropped 6 bases, with 16 bases sitting between them. The CDR3 protein is CASSVRLVGDTQYF. The CDR3 DNA sequence: TGTGCCAGCAGCGTAAGACTAGTCGGGGATACGCAGTATTTT.

Here the CDR3 reads CASSVGQGADTEAFF. In DNA form, the CDR3 reads TGTGCCAGCAGCGTCGGACAGGGGGCGGACACTGAAGCTTTCTTT. The chain carries TRBV7-9 and TRBJ1-1; 11 bases line up with TRBD1. The CDR3 length is 15 residues. The germline V gene has CDR1 SEHNR and CDR2 FQNEAQ (reference sequence). The V segment lost 5 bases and the J segment 3 bases; nucleotides outside the gene matches: 5.

J is TRBJ1-2 and V is TRBV7-8; D might be TRBD1 (6 bases). This CDR3 spans 17 amino acids. The V gene lost 5 bases and the J gene lost 1 base, with 20 bases spanning the gap. Looked up from germline, CDR1 is SGHVS and CDR2 is FQNEAQ. CDR3 amino acids: CASSDPTDRLLNYGYTF. Here the CDR3 DNA reads TGTGCCAGCAGCGACCCCACGGACAGACTACTTAACTATGGCTACACCTTC.

J is TRBJ2-3 and V is TRBV7-2; 8 nucleotides line up with TRBD2. The CDR3 consists of 16 residues. The germline CDR1 and CDR2 sequences are SGHTA and FQGNSA. The ends lost 5 bases at V and 0 bases at J; junction bases unmatched: 7. CDR3 DNA sequence: TGTGCCAGCAGCCCGAGGCGCGGGAGGAGCACAGATACGCAGTATTTT. Protein: CASSPRRGRSTDTQYF.

Only a few counts were recorded for this clone. The chain couples TRBV18 to TRBJ1-1, with 8 positions matching TRBD1. Germline loops: CDR1 KGHSH, CDR2 LQKENI. CDR3 length: 14 amino acids. The junction had 7 bases not matched to a gene; V was cut back by 3 bases and J by 7 bases. The CDR3 DNA is TGTGCCAGCTCACCCGAGACAGGGGTGTTTGAAGCTTTCTTT. Encoded protein: CASSPETGVFEAFF.